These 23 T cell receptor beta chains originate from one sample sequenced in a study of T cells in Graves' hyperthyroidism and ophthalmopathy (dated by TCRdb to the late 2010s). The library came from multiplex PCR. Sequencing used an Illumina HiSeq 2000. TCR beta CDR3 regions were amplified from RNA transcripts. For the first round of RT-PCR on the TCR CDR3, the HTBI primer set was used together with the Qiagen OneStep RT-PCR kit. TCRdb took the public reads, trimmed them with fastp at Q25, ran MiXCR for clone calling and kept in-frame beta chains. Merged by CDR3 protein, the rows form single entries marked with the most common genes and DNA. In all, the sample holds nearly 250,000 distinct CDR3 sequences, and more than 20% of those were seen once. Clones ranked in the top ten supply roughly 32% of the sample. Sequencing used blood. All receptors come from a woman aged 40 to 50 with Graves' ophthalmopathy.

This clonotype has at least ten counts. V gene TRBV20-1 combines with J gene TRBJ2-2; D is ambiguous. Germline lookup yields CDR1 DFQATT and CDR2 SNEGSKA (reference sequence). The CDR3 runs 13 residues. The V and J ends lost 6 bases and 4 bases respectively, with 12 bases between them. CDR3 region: CSAFPPGTGELFF. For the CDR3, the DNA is TGCAGTGCCTTTCCCCCCGGCACCGGGGAGCTGTTTTTT.

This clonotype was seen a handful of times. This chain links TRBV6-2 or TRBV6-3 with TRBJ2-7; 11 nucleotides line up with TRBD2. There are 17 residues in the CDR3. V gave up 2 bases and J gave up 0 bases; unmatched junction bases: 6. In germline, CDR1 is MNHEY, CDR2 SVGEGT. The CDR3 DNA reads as TGTGCCAGCAGTTACACCCTAGCGGGAGGCAGCTCCTACGAGCAGTACTTC. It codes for CASSYTLAGGSSYEQYF.

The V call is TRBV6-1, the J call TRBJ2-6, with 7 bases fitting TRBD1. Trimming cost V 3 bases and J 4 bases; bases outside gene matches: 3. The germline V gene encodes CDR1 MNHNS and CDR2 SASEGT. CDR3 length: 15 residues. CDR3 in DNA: TGTGCCAGCAGTGAGACAGGGTCCGGGGCCAACGTCCTGACTTTC. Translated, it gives CASSETGSGANVLTF.

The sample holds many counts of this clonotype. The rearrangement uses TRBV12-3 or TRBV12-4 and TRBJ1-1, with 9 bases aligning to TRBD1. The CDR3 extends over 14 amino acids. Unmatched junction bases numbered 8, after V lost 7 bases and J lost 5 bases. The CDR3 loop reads CASTLGQGRTEAFF. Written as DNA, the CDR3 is TGTGCCAGCACCCTCGGACAGGGGAGGACTGAAGCTTTCTTT.

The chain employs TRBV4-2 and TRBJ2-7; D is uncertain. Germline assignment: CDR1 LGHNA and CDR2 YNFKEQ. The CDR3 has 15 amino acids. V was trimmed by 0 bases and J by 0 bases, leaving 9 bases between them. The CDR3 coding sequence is TGTGCCAGCAGCCAAGAATGGCGGAACTCCTACGAGCAGTACTTC. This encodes CASSQEWRNSYEQYF.

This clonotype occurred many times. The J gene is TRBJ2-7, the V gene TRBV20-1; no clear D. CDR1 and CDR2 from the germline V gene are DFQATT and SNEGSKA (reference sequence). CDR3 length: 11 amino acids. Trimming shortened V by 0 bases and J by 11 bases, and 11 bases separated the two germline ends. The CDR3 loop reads CSARDTAREYF. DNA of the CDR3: TGCAGTGCTAGAGATACGGCCAGAGAGTACTTC.

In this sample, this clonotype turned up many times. The CDR3 bases are TGTGCCAGCAGACATGGGACAGGGAGCACAGATACGCAGTATTTT. Translating gives CASRHGTGSTDTQYF. This chain connects TRBV6-5 to TRBJ2-3; 9 bases line up with TRBD1. The trim removed 6 bases at V and 0 bases at J, leaving 4 bases unmatched. CDR3 size: 15 residues. Looked up from germline, CDR1 is MNHEY and CDR2 is SVGAGI.

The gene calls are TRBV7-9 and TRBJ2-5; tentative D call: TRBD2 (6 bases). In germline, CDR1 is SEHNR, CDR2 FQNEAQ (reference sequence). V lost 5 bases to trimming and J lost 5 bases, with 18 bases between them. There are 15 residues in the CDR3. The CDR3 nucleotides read TGTGCCAGCAGCGACGGGACTGACTACGGGGAGACCCAGTACTTC. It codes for CASSDGTDYGETQYF.

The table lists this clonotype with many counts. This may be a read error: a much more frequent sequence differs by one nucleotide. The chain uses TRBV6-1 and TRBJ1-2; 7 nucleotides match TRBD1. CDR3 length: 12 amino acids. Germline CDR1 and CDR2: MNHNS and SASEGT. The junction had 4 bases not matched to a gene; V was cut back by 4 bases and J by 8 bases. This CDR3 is CASSAYRGGYTF. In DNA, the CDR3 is TGTGCCAGCAGTGCCTACAGGGGCGGCTACACCTTC.

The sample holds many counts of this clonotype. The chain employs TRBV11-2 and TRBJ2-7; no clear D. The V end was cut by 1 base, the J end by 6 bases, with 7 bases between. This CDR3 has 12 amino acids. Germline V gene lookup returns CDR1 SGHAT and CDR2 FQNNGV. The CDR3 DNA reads TGTGCCAGCAGCTTAGCGCAACCCGAGCAGTACTTC. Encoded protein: CASSLAQPEQYF.

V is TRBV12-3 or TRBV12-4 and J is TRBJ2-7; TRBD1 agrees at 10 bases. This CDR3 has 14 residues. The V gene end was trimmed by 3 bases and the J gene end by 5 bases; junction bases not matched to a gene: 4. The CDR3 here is CASSFSTGGNEQYF. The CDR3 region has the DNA TGTGCCAGCAGTTTCTCGACAGGGGGCAACGAGCAGTACTTC.

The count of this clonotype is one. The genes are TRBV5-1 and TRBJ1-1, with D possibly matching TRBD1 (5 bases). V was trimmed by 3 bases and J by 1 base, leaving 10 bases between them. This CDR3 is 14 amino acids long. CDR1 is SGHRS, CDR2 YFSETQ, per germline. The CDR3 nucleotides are TGCGCCAGCAGCTATGGGACGCCGAACACTGAAGCTTTCTTT. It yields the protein CASSYGTPNTEAFF.

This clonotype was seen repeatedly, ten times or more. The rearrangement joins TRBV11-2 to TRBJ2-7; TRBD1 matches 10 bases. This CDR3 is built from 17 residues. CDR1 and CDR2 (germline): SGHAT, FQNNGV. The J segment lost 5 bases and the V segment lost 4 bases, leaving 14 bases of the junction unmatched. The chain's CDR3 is CASSYGQGGLARNEQYF. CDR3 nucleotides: TGTGCCAGCAGCTACGGACAGGGGGGCCTAGCGAGGAACGAGCAGTACTTC.

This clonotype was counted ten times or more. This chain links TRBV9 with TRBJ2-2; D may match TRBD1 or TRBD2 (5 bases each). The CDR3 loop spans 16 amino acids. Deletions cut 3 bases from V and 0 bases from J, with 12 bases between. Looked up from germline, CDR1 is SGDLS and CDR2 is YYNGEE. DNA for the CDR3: TGTGCCAGCAGCGCAGCCGGGACCTCGAACACCGGGGAGCTGTTTTTT. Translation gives CASSAAGTSNTGELFF. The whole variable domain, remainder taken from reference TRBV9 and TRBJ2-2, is DSGVTQTPKHLITATGQRVTLRCSPRSGDLSVYWYQQSLDQGLQFLIQYYNGEERAKGNILERFSAQQFPDLHSELNLSSLELGDSALYFCASSAAGTSNTGELFFGEGSRLTVL.

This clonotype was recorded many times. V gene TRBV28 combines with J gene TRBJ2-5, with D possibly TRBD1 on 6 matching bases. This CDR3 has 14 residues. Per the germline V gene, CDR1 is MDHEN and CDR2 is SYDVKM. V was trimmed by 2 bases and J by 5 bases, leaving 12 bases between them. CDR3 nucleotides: TGTGCCAGCAGTTTAATGGGGGCGGCGGAGACCCAGTACTTC. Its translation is CASSLMGAAETQYF.

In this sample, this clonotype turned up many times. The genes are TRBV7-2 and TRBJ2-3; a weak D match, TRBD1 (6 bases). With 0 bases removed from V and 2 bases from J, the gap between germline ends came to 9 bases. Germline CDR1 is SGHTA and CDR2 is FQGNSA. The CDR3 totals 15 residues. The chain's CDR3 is CASSLAGAHTDTQYF. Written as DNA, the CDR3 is TGTGCCAGCAGCTTAGCGGGGGCCCACACAGATACGCAGTATTTT. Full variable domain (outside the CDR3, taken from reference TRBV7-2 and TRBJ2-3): GAGVSQSPSNKVTEKGKDVELRCDPISGHTALYWYRQSLGQGLEFLIYFQGNSAPDKSGLPSDRFSAERTGGSVSTLTIQRTQQEDSAVYLCASSLAGAHTDTQYFGPGTRLTVL.

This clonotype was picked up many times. As DNA, the CDR3 is TGTGCCAGTGGCAACAGGGACGAGCAGTACTTC. Its translation is CASGNRDEQYF. The rearrangement joins TRBV19 to TRBJ2-7, with a possible D match to TRBD1 (6 bases). The CDR3 sequence is 11 residues long. Germline CDR1 LNHDA, CDR2 SQIVND (reference sequence). Trimming took 8 bases from V and 5 from J, leaving 10 bases between them.

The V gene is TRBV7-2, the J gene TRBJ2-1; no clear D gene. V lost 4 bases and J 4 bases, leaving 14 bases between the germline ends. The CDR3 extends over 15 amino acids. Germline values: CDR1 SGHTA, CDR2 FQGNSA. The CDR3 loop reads CASSSRADLYNEQFF. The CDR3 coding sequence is TGTGCCAGCAGCTCTAGGGCCGACTTATACAATGAGCAGTTCTTC.

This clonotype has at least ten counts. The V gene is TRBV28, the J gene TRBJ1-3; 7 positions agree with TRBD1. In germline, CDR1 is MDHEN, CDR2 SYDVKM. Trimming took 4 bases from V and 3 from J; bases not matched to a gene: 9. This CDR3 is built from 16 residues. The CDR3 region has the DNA TGTGCCAGCAGTTGGACAGGCCTGGGTTTTGGAAACACCATATATTTT. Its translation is CASSWTGLGFGNTIYF.

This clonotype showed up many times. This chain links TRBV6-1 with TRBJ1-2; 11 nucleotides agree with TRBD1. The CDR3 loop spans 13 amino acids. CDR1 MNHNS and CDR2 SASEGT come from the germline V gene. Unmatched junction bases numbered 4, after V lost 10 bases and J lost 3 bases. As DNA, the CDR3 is TGTGCCAACCCGGGACAGGGGGACTATGGCTACACCTTC. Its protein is CANPGQGDYGYTF.

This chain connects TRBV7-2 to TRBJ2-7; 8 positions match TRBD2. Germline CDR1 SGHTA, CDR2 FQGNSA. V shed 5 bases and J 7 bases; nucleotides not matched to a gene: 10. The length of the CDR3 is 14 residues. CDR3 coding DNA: TGTGCCAGCAGCAAGGAGCGGGGGTGGTCGGAGCAGTACTTC. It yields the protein CASSKERGWSEQYF.

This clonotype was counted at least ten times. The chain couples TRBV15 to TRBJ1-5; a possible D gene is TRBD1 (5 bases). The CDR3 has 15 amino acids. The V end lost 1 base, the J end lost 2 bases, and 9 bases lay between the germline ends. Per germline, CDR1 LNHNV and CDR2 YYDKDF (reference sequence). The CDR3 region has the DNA TGTGCCACCAGCAGAGCAGGGTTCGGCAATCAGCCCCAGCATTTT. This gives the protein CATSRAGFGNQPQHF.

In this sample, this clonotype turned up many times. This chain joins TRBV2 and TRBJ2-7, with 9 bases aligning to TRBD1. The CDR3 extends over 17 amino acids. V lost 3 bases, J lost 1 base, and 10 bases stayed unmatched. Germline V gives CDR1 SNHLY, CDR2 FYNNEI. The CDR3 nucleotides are TGTGCCAGCAGTGACGATTCGGAGACAGGGGGGTCCTACGAGCAGTACTTC. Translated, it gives CASSDDSETGGSYEQYF.